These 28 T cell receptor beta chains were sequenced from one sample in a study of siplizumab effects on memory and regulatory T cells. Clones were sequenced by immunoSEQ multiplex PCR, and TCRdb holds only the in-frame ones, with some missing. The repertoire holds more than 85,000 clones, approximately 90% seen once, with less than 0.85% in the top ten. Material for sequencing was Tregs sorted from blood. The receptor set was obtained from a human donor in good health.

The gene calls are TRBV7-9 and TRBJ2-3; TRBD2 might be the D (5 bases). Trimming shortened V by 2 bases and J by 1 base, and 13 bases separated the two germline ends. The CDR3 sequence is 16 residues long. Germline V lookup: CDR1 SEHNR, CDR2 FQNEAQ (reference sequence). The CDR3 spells CASSLLRASGTDTQYF. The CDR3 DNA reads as TGTGCCAGCAGCTTACTGCGGGCCTCGGGCACAGATACGCAGTATTTT.

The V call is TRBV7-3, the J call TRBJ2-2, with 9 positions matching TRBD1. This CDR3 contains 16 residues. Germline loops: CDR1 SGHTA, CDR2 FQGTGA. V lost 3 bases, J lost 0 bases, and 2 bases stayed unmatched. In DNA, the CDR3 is TGTGCCAGCAGCTTCACAGGGGGCGCGAACACCGGGGAGCTGTTTTTT. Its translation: CASSFTGGANTGELFF.

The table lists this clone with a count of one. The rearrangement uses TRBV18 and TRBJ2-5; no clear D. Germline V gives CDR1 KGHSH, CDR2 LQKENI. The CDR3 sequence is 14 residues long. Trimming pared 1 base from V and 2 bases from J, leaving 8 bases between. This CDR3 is CASSPRNYQETQYF. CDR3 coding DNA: TGTGCCAGCTCACCACGGAATTATCAAGAGACCCAGTACTTC.

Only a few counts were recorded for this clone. CDR3 sequence (DNA): TGTGCCAGCAGTGGTAGTCTACGGCCACACGAGCAGTACTTC. This translates into CASSGSLRPHEQYF. The J gene is TRBJ2-7, the V gene TRBV2; D is undetermined. Per germline, CDR1 SNHLY and CDR2 FYNNEI. This CDR3 is 14 amino acids long. V lost 4 bases and J lost 5, with 15 bases in between. The full variable domain, with the rest looked up from reference TRBV2 and TRBJ2-7, is EPEVTQTPSHQVTQMGQEVILRCVPISNHLYFYWYRQILGQKVEFLVSFYNNEISEKSEIFDDQFSVERPDGSNFTLKIRSTKLEDSAMYFCASSGSLRPHEQYFGPGTRLTVT.

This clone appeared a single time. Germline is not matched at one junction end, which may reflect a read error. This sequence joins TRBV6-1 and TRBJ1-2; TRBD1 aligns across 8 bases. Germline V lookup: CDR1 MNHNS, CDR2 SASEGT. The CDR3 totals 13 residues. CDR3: CASSDFLGTGPIF. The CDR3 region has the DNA TGTGCCAGCAGTGACTTCCTCGGGACAGGACCTATCTTC.

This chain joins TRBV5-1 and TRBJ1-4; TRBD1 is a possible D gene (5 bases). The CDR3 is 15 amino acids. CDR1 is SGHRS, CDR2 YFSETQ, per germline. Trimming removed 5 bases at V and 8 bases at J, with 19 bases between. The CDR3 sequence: CASRGVSGEGEKLFF. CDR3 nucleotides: TGCGCCAGCAGAGGAGTTTCGGGGGAGGGGGAAAAACTGTTTTTT.

The CDR3 reads CASSPRGLNTGELFF. The CDR3 bases are TGTGCCAGCAGCCCGCGGGGACTGAACACCGGGGAGCTGTTTTTT. The chain links TRBV5-4 to TRBJ2-2; D possibly corresponds to TRBD2 (6 bases). The CDR3 extends over 15 amino acids. V gave up 4 bases and J gave up 1 base, with 11 bases separating them. From germline, CDR1 is SGHNT and CDR2 YYREEE (reference sequence).

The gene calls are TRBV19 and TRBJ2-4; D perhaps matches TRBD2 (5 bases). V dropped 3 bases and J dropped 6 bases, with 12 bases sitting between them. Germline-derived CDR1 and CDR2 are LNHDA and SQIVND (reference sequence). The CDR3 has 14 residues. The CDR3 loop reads CASSMLGRGNIQYF. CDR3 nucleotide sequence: TGTGCCAGTAGTATGTTAGGACGGGGAAACATTCAGTACTTC.

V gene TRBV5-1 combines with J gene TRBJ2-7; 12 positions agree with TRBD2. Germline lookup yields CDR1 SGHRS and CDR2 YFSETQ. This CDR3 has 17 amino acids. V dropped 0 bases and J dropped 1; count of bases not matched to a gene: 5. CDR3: CASSLGPSGRASYEQYF. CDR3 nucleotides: TGCGCCAGCAGCTTGGGGCCTAGCGGGAGGGCATCCTACGAGCAGTACTTC.

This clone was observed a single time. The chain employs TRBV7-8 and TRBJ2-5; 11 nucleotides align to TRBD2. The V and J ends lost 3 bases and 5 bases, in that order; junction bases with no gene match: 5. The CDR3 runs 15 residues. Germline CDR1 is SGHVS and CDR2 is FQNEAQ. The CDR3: CASSFVAGGRETQYF. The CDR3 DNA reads TGTGCCAGCAGCTTTGTAGCGGGAGGGCGGGAGACCCAGTACTTC. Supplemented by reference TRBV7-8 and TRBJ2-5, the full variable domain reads GAGVSQSPRYKVAKRGQDVALRCDPISGHVSLFWYQQALGQGPEFLTYFQNEAQLDKSGLPSDRFFAERPEGSVSTLKIQRTQQEDSAVYLCASSFVAGGRETQYFGPGTRLLVL.

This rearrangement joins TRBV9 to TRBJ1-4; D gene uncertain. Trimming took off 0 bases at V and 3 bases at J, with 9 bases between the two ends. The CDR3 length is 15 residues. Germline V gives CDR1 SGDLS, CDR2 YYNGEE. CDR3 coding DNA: TGTGCCAGCAGCGTAGGGTCCGTTCCTAATGAAAAACTGTTTTTT. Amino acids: CASSVGSVPNEKLFF.

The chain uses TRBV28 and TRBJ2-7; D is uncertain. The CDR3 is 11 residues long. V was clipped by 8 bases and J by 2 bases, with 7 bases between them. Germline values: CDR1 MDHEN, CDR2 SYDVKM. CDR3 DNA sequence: TGTGCCAGCCGAGTTGCCTACGAGCAGTACTTC. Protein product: CASRVAYEQYF.

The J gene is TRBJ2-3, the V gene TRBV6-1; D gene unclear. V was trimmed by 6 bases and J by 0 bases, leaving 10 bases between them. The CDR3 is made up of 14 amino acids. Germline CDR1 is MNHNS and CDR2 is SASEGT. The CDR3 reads CASRIVTSTDTQYF. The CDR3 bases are TGTGCCAGCAGGATCGTAACTAGCACAGATACGCAGTATTTT.

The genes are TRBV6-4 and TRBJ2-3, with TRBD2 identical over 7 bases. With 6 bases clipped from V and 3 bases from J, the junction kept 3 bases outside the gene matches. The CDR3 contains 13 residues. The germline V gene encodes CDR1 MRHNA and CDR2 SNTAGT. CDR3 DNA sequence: TGTGCCAGCAGAGAGGGAGGGACAGATACGCAGTATTTT. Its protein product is CASREGGTDTQYF.

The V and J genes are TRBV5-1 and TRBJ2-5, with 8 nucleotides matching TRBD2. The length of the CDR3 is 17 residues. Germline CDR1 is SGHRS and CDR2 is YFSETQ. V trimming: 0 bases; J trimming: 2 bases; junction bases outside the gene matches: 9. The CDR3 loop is CASSLVVAGIGQETQYF. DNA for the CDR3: TGCGCCAGCAGCTTGGTGGTAGCGGGAATAGGTCAAGAGACCCAGTACTTC.

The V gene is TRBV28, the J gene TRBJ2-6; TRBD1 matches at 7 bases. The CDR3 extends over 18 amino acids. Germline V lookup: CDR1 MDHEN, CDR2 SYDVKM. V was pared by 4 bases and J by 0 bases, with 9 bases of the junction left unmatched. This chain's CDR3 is CASSSPGQPYSGANVLTF. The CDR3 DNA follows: TGTGCCAGCAGTTCCCCGGGACAGCCCTACTCTGGGGCCAACGTCCTGACTTTC. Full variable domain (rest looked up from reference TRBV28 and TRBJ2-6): DVKVTQSSRYLVKRTGEKVFLECVQDMDHENMFWYRQDPGLGLRLIYFSYDVKMKEKGDIPEGYSVSREKKERFSLILESASTNQTSMYLCASSSPGQPYSGANVLTFGAGSRLTVL.

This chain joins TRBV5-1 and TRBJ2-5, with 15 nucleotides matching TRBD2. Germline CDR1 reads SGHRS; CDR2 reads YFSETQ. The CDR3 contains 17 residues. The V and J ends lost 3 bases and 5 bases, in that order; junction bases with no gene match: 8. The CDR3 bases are TGCGCCAGCAGCTCTGGACTAGCGGGAGGGCCTTGGGAGACCCAGTACTTC. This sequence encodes CASSSGLAGGPWETQYF.

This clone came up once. DNA of the CDR3: TGTGCCACGACCCCGGCGGGGATTACAATGAAGCAGTTCTTC. Protein product: CATTPAGITMKQFF. The chain is built from TRBV19 and TRBJ2-1; maybe TRBD2 (6 bases). CDR1 is LNHDA and CDR2 is SQIVND in the germline V gene (reference sequence). This CDR3 has 14 residues. Trimming removed 10 bases from V and 11 bases from J, with 24 bases in between.

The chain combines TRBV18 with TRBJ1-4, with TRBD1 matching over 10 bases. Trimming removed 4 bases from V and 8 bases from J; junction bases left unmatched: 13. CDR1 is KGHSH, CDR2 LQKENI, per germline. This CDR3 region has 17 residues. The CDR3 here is CASSLSATGGAGEKLFF. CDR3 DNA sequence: TGTGCCAGCTCACTATCCGCGACAGGGGGCGCCGGCGAAAAACTGTTTTTT. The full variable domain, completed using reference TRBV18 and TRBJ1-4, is NAGVMQNPRHLVRRRGQEARLRCSPMKGHSHVYWYRQLPEEGLKFMVYLQKENIIDESGMPKERFSAEFPKEGPSILRIQQVVRGDSAAYFCASSLSATGGAGEKLFFGSGTQLSVL.

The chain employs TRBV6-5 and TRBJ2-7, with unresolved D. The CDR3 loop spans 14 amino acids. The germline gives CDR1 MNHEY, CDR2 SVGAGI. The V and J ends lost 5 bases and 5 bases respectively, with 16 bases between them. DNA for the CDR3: TGTGCCAGCAGTGACCAAAGGGTAGTCCACGAGCAGTACTTC. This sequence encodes CASSDQRVVHEQYF.

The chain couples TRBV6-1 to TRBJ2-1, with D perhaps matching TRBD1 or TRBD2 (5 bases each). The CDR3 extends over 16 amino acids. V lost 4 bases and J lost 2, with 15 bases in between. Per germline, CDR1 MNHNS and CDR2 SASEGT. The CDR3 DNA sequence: TGTGCCAGCAGTGGGGGGACCTATGGGGCCTACAATGAGCAGTTCTTC. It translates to CASSGGTYGAYNEQFF.

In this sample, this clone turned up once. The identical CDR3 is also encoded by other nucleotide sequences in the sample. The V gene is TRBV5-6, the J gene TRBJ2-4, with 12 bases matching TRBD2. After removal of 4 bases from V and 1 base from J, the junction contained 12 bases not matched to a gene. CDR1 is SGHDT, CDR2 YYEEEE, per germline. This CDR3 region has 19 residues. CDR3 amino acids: CASSLRTSGNPGAKNIQYF. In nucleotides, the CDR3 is TGTGCCAGCAGCCTCCGGACTAGCGGGAACCCGGGGGCCAAAAACATTCAGTACTTC.

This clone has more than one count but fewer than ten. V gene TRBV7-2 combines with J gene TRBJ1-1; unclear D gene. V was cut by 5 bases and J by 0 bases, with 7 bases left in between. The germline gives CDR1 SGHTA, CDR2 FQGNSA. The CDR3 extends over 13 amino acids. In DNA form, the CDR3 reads TGTGCCAGCAGCCGGAGGGTGAACACTGAAGCTTTCTTT. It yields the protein CASSRRVNTEAFF.

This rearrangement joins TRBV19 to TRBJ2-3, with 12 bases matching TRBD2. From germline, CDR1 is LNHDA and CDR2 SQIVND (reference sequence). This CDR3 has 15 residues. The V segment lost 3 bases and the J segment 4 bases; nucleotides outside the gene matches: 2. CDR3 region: CASSILAGGADTQYF. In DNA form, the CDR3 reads TGTGCCAGTAGTATCCTAGCGGGAGGGGCAGATACGCAGTATTTT.

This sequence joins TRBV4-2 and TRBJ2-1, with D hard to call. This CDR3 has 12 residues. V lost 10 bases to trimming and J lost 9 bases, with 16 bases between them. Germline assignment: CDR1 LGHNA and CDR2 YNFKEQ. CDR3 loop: CATSSGLSEQFF. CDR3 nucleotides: TGTGCCACTAGTAGTGGGCTTAGTGAGCAGTTCTTC.

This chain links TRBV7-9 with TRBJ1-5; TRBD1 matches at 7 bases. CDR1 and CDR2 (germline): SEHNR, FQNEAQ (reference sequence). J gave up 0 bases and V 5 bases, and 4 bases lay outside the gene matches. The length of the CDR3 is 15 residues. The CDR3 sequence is CASSLGQYSNQPQHF. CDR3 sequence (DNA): TGTGCCAGCAGCCTGGGACAGTATAGCAATCAGCCCCAGCATTTT.

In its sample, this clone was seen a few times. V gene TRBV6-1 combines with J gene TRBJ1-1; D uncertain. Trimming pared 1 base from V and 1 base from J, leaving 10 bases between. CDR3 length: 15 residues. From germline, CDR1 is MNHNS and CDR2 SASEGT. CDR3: CASSEVQGRNTEAFF. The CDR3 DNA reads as TGTGCCAGCAGTGAAGTTCAAGGAAGGAACACTGAAGCTTTCTTT.

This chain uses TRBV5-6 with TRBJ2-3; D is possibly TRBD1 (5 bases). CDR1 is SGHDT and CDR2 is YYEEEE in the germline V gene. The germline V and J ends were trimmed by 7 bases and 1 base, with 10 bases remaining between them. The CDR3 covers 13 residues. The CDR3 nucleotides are TGTGCCAGCGGATGGGGCGGCACAGATACGCAGTATTTT. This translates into CASGWGGTDTQYF.